The 17 T cell receptor beta chains given below trace back to one sample, sequenced in a study of blood T cells in healthy people across ages. The authors ran a second PCR of about 6 to 11 cycles using a sample-barcoded 5' primer and a J-beta primer mix. Each CDR3 protein gets one entry after TCRdb re-called the 5' RACE reads with MiXCR. The sample carries under 2,000,000 distinct CDR3 sequences, roughly 50% recorded once. Sequenced sample: blood. The receptor set was obtained from a woman aged 40-49 years in good health.

The chain couples TRBV6-2 or TRBV6-3 to TRBJ2-1; no definite D call. This CDR3 spans 13 amino acids. With 0 bases removed from V and 6 bases from J, the gap between germline ends came to 6 bases. The germline V gene encodes CDR1 MNHEY and CDR2 SVGEGT. This CDR3 reads CASSYSAINEQFF. CDR3 coding DNA: TGTGCCAGCAGTTACTCGGCGATCAATGAGCAGTTCTTC.

This clonotype occurred a few times. The chain recombines TRBV7-9 with TRBJ2-4, with a tentative D call TRBD1 (5 bases). The end of the DNA aligns better with TRBJ2-7, so the J call may be wrong. The CDR3 is 12 residues long. Germline CDR1 reads SEHNR; CDR2 reads FQNEAQ (reference sequence). The CDR3 protein is CASSFIRDEQYF. The CDR3 region has the DNA TGTGCCAGCAGCTTCATCAGGGACGAGCAGTACTTC.

The rearrangement links TRBV10-3 to TRBJ2-5, with 7 bases identical to TRBD1. The CDR3 is 13 amino acids. Germline CDR1 and CDR2: ENHRY and SYGVKD. J gave up 3 bases and V 6 bases, and 4 bases lay outside the gene matches. Here the CDR3 reads CAIRSGTEETQYF. DNA of the CDR3: TGTGCCATCAGATCCGGGACAGAAGAGACCCAGTACTTC.

This clonotype has just one count. V usage is TRBV5-6 and J usage is TRBJ2-5; no definite D call. The CDR3 runs to 15 residues. Germline loops: CDR1 SGHDT, CDR2 YYEEEE. V was shortened by 1 base and J by 4 bases, with 14 bases between the two germline ends. The DNA of the CDR3 is TGTGCCAGCAGCTTGAATGTGGGCGTGTCAGAGACCCAGTACTTC. It yields the protein CASSLNVGVSETQYF.

This clonotype was observed a single time. This chain links TRBV2 with TRBJ2-1, with TRBD1 identical over 8 bases. V shed 7 bases, J shed 4 bases, and the junction held 6 bases outside the gene matches. Germline loops: CDR1 SNHLY, CDR2 FYNNEI. This CDR3 region has 14 residues. The CDR3 bases are TGTGCCAGCAATCGACAGGGGACGTACAATGAGCAGTTCTTC. Residues: CASNRQGTYNEQFF.

This clonotype was detected only a few times. The chain links TRBV6-4 to TRBJ2-1; 7 nucleotides line up with TRBD1. Germline values: CDR1 MRHNA, CDR2 SNTAGT. J lost 9 bases, V lost 5 bases, and 10 bases had no gene match. The CDR3 spans 14 residues. The CDR3 spells CASSLLQGLGEQFF. The DNA for the CDR3 is TGTGCCAGCAGTTTATTACAGGGGCTTGGTGAGCAGTTCTTC.

This clonotype was counted only a few times. V is TRBV5-1 and J is TRBJ2-1; 7 bases agree with TRBD1. This CDR3 spans 14 amino acids. The V segment lost 7 bases and the J segment 0 bases; nucleotides outside the gene matches: 4. Germline V gene lookup returns CDR1 SGHRS and CDR2 YFSETQ. The CDR3 DNA sequence: TGCGCCAGCGAACAGGGGAGCTCCTACAATGAGCAGTTCTTC. It specifies CASEQGSSYNEQFF.

V gene TRBV12-3 or TRBV12-4 combines with J gene TRBJ2-7; 8 nucleotides align to TRBD1. CDR3 size: 16 residues. V was clipped by 1 base and J by 0 bases; unmatched bases: 5. The CDR3 DNA reads as TGTGCCAGCAGTTTAGGGGACAGGCTATACTCCTACGAGCAGTACTTC. Amino acids: CASSLGDRLYSYEQYF.

This clonotype was observed a few times. The chain is built from TRBV7-2 and TRBJ2-3; 11 positions match TRBD2. Losses at the gene ends were 0 bases for V and 5 bases for J; bases not matched to a gene: 7. This CDR3 contains 17 residues. Germline assignment: CDR1 SGHTA and CDR2 FQGNSA. The CDR3 loop is CASSLAPLAGGVDTQYF. The CDR3 DNA sequence: TGTGCCAGCAGCTTAGCGCCCCTAGCGGGGGGAGTAGATACGCAGTATTTT. The entire variable domain, with the rest obtained from reference TRBV7-2 and TRBJ2-3, is as follows: GAGVSQSPSNKVTEKGKDVELRCDPISGHTALYWYRQSLGQGLEFLIYFQGNSAPDKSGLPSDRFSAERTGGSVSTLTIQRTQQEDSAVYLCASSLAPLAGGVDTQYFGPGTRLTVL.

The genes are TRBV6-2 or TRBV6-3 and TRBJ2-1; 9 bases map to TRBD2. TRBJ2-7 explains the end of the DNA better; the J call may be wrong. The CDR3 runs to 16 residues. Germline-derived CDR1 and CDR2 are MNHEY and SVGEGT. The CDR3 DNA reads as TGTGCCAGCAGTCTCGCCGGGACTAGCCTATTCGGTGAGCAGTACTTC. This codes for CASSLAGTSLFGEQYF.

J is TRBJ2-3 and V is TRBV6-2 or TRBV6-3; possible D gene TRBD1, 7 bases. CDR1 is MNHEY and CDR2 is SVGEGT in the germline V gene. The CDR3 loop spans 14 amino acids. Trimming removed 5 bases at V and 5 bases at J, with 14 bases between. The CDR3 loop reads CASSRLQGGDTQYF. The DNA of the CDR3 is TGTGCCAGCAGTCGTCTTCAGGGGGGAGATACGCAGTATTTT.

The V and J genes are TRBV27 and TRBJ2-7; 7 bases are a match to TRBD1. The V and J ends lost 7 bases and 8 bases, in that order; junction bases with no gene match: 8. This CDR3 spans 12 amino acids. The germline CDR1 and CDR2 sequences are MNHEY and SMNVEV (reference sequence). The CDR3 region is CASTRPGGKQYF. CDR3 nucleotide sequence: TGTGCCAGCACCCGCCCAGGGGGAAAGCAGTACTTC.

This clonotype occurred a few times. The rearrangement joins TRBV4-3 to TRBJ2-5, with D maybe TRBD1 (6 bases). Trimming pared 1 base from V and 1 base from J, leaving 10 bases between. CDR1 LGHNA and CDR2 YSLEER come from the germline V gene. The CDR3 is made up of 15 amino acids. The CDR3 sequence is CASSQGTGSQETQYF. The CDR3, as DNA: TGCGCCAGCAGCCAAGGCACAGGGAGCCAAGAGACCCAGTACTTC.

The chain couples TRBV7-2 to TRBJ1-5; D is perhaps TRBD1 (6 bases). Looked up from germline, CDR1 is SGHTA and CDR2 is FQGNSA. V was trimmed by 1 base and J by 4 bases, leaving 11 bases between them. This CDR3 has 15 residues. The CDR3 is CASSLEQQGNQPQHF. In DNA form, the CDR3 reads TGTGCCAGCAGCTTAGAACAACAGGGAAATCAGCCCCAGCATTTT.

The chain has TRBV7-2 and TRBJ1-2; TRBD1 matches 10 bases. The CDR3 has 16 residues. The V segment lost 5 bases and the J segment 3 bases; nucleotides outside the gene matches: 9. Germline V gene sequence: CDR1 SGHTA, CDR2 FQGNSA. Here the CDR3 DNA reads TGTGCCAGCAGCGGGTGGGGGACAGGGGATGACTATGGCTACACCTTC. Translating gives CASSGWGTGDDYGYTF.

This clonotype was seen more than once but under ten times. The rearrangement uses TRBV9 and TRBJ2-7, with unresolved D. V gave up 2 bases and J gave up 7 bases, with 13 bases separating them. The CDR3 contains 13 residues. Looked up from germline, CDR1 is SGDLS and CDR2 is YYNGEE. The CDR3 sequence: CASSVAGQTEQYF. CDR3 bases: TGTGCCAGCAGCGTCGCCGGGCAGACTGAGCAGTACTTC.

This clonotype was counted between two and nine times. This sequence joins TRBV12-3 or TRBV12-4 and TRBJ1-4; D ambiguous. This CDR3 spans 13 amino acids. V lost 5 bases and J lost 10, with 14 bases in between. This chain's CDR3 is CASSDRFFGKLFF. The CDR3, as DNA: TGTGCCAGCAGTGACCGATTTTTCGGAAAACTGTTTTTT.